This T cell receptor beta chain was documented in a study of blood T cells in healthy people across ages. The use of a sample-barcoded 5' primer and a J-beta primer mix characterized a second PCR of roughly 6 to 12 cycles. The yield of each sample was at least 3 million CDR3-containing paired-end reads. MiXCR was run by TCRdb on the 5' RACE reads, yielding one entry per CDR3 protein. The repertoire consists of about 1,500,000 distinct CDR3 sequences, with about 43% occurring once and the leading ten covering roughly 7.7%. Per sample, at least 5.5 micrograms of total RNA were extracted. The ends were cut back, 3 bases at V and 8 bases at J, with 11 bases in the middle. Germline V CDR1 and CDR2: MNHEY, SMNVEV (reference sequence). The CDR3 length is 13 residues.

The receptor was isolated from a woman aged 18-29 years in good health. The gene calls are TRBV27 and TRBJ2-1; a possible D gene is TRBD2 (6 bases). The sequencing sample was made of blood. The CDR3 nucleotides are TGTGCCAGCAGTTTGACTAGTAACCATGAGCAGTTCTTC. Its translation is CASSLTSNHEQFF.